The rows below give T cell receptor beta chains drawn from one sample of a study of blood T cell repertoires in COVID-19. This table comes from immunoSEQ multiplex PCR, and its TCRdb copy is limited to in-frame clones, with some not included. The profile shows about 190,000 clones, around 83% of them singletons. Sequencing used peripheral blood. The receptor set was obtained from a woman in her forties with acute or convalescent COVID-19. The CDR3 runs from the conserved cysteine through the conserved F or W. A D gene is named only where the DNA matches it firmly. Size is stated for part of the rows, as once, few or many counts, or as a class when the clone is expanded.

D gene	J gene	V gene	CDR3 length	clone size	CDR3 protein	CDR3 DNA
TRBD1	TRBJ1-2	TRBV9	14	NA	CASSVGQGNYGYTF	TGTGCCAGCAGCGTAGGACAGGGGAACTATGGCTACACCTTC
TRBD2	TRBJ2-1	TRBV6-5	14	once	CATITSGPRGEQFF	TGTGCCACAATCACTAGCGGGCCAAGGGGTGAGCAGTTCTTC
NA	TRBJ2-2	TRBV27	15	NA	CASSLVQGGIGELFF	TGTGCCAGCAGTTTAGTCCAGGGGGGTATCGGGGAGCTGTTTTTT
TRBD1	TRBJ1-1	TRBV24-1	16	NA	CATSDSPGQGARRAFF	TGTGCCACCAGTGATTCTCCGGGACAGGGGGCGCGACGGGCTTTCTTT
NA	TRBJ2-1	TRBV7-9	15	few	CASSLDPRPGNEQFF	TGTGCCAGCAGCTTAGATCCCCGACCGGGCAATGAGCAGTTCTTC
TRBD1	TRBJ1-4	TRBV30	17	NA	CAWRRTGGSAANEKLFF	TGTGCCTGGAGGAGGACAGGGGGGAGTGCCGCTAATGAAAAACTGTTTTTT
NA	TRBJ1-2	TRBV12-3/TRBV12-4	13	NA	CASSLRENYGYTF	TGTGCCAGCAGTTTACGGGAAAACTATGGCTACACCTTC
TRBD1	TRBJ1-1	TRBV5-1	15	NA	CASSLMTDRAEKAFF	TGCGCCAGCAGCCTAATGACCGACAGGGCGGAAAAAGCTTTCTTT
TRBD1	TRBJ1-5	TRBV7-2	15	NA	CASSLFRGPNQPQHF	TGTGCCAGCAGCTTATTTAGGGGGCCCAATCAGCCCCAGCATTTT
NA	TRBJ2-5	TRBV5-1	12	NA	CASSLGSETQYF	TGCGCCAGCAGCTTGGGTTCGGAGACCCAGTACTTC
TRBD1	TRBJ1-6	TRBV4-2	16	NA	CASSQDVGQGDSPLHF	TGTGCCAGCAGCCAAGATGTAGGACAGGGAGATTCACCCCTCCACTTT
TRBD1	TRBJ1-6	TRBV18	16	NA	CASSGTGSSYNSPLHF	TGTGCCAGCTCTGGGACAGGGAGCTCCTATAATTCACCCCTCCACTTT
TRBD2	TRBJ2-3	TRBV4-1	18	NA	CASSQDPEREAHTDTQYF	TGCGCCAGCAGCCAAGACCCCGAGCGGGAGGCCCACACAGATACGCAGTATTTT
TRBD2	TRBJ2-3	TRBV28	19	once	CASSSHNIERGGGTDTQYF	TGTGCCAGCAGTTCCCATAACATCGAGCGGGGGGGCGGCACAGATACGCAGTATTTT
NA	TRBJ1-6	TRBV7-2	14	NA	CASQGLLYNSPLHF	TGTGCCAGCCAGGGACTGCTCTATAATTCACCCCTCCACTTT
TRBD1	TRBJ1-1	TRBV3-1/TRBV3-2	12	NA	CASSRQGWEAFF	TGTGCCAGCAGCCGACAGGGGTGGGAAGCTTTCTTT
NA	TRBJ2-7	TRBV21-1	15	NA	CASSPRVGSGYEQYF	TGTGCCAGCAGCCCCCGGGTGGGGAGCGGCTACGAGCAGTACTTC